The rows below give T cell receptor beta chains drawn from one sample of a study of shared clonotypes between healthy human individuals. Profiling relied on immunoSEQ multiplex PCR, and the TCRdb table lists in-frame clones only, not all of them. The sample gives about 2.4 million clones, approximately 94% of which show up once; 0.36% is in the top ten. The sample comprised naive CD4+ T cells from PBMCs. These receptors were obtained from a man aged 18 to 35 in good health. Some clones in this sample may be carry-over from other donors' samples. Both conserved end residues are part of each CDR3. A D gene is named only where the DNA matches it firmly. Rows give clone size only sometimes, using once, few, many, or a class for an expanded clone.

>TRBV5-1|TRBD1|.|TRBJ1-2
CASSHQGAGDYGYTF
TGCGCCAGCAGCCACCAGGGGGCTGGGGACTATGGCTACACCTTC
>TRBV28|.|.|TRBJ2-7
CASSLTGYEQYF
TGTGCCAGCAGCCTGACGGGCTACGAGCAGTACTTC
>TRBV11-3|.|.|TRBJ1-1
CASSSRTTEAFF
TGTGCCAGCAGCTCCAGGACCACTGAAGCTTTCTTT
>TRBV20-1|.|few|TRBJ1-2
CSARGAAGYTF
TGCAGTGCTAGAGGGGCGGCAGGCTACACCTTC
>TRBV5-1|.|.|TRBJ1-2
CASSRLPGYGYTF
TGCGCCAGCAGCCGTTTACCGGGCTATGGCTACACCTTC
>TRBV18|.|.|TRBJ2-7
CASSPRGGGQGTYEQYF
TGTGCCAGCTCACCACGCGGGGGGGGACAGGGCACCTACGAGCAGTACTTC
>TRBV4-2|.|.|TRBJ2-6
CASSQVGGMKGANVLTF
TGTGCCAGCAGCCAAGTTGGCGGAATGAAGGGGGCCAACGTCCTGACTTTC
>TRBV21-1|.|.|TRBJ2-1
CASSYDWYNEQFF
TGTGCCAGCAGCTATGACTGGTACAATGAGCAGTTCTTC
>TRBV5-5|.|.|TRBJ1-1
CASSLGGLGTEAFF
TGTGCCAGCAGCTTGGGGGGCCTGGGCACTGAAGCTTTCTTT
>TRBV5-1|TRBD1|.|TRBJ2-6
CASGQGQVHVLTF
TGCGCCAGCGGACAGGGACAGGTTCACGTCCTGACTTTC
>TRBV11-2|.|.|TRBJ1-1
CASSLASFGLGAFF
TGTGCCAGCAGCTTAGCTTCGTTCGGGCTTGGAGCTTTCTTT
>TRBV14|.|.|TRBJ2-7
CASSQGLTRIDEQYF
TGTGCCAGCAGCCAAGGACTGACCCGTATAGACGAGCAGTACTTC
>TRBV18|.|.|TRBJ1-3
CASSPEGRASGNTIYF
TGTGCCAGCTCCCCGGAGGGACGAGCCTCTGGAAACACCATATATTTT
>TRBV15|.|.|TRBJ2-5
CATSRGGGETQYF
TGTGCCACCAGCAGAGGGGGTGGGGAGACCCAGTACTTC
>TRBV11-2|.|.|TRBJ2-6
CASRSIRRSGANVLTF
TGTGCCAGCAGATCCATTCGACGTTCCGGGGCCAACGTCCTGACTTTC
>TRBV7-3|TRBD2|.|TRBJ2-3
CASTISGSVTDTQYF
TGTGCCAGCACCATAAGCGGGAGTGTAACAGATACGCAGTATTTT
>TRBV30|.|.|TRBJ1-3
CAWSVAWALGGNTIYF
TGTGCCTGGAGTGTAGCATGGGCCCTGGGAGGAAACACCATATATTTT
>TRBV27|TRBD2|.|TRBJ2-3
CASSFLAGGATDTQYF
TGTGCCAGCAGTTTTTTGGCGGGGGGGGCCACAGATACGCAGTATTTT
>TRBV28|TRBD2|once|TRBJ2-1
CASSESGSIHNEQFF
TGTGCCAGCAGTGAGAGCGGGAGTATACACAATGAGCAGTTCTTC
>TRBV5-1|.|.|TRBJ2-3
CASSLALNADTQYF
TGCGCCAGCAGCCTAGCATTAAACGCAGATACGCAGTATTTT
>TRBV5-1|TRBD1|.|TRBJ1-1
CASRLERDRPLKEAFF
TGCGCCAGCAGATTGGAACGGGACAGGCCGCTGAAAGAGGCTTTCTTT
>TRBV9|TRBD2|.|TRBJ2-1
CASSVRAGSSYNEQFF
TGTGCCAGCAGTGTCCGAGCGGGAAGCTCCTACAATGAGCAGTTCTTC
>TRBV2|TRBD1|.|TRBJ2-7
CASKGGGQGYYEQYF
TGTGCCAGCAAGGGTGGGGGACAGGGATACTACGAGCAGTACTTC
>TRBV6-1|.|.|TRBJ1-4
CASSAGIIEKLFF
TGTGCCAGCAGTGCAGGGATAATTGAAAAACTGTTTTTT
>TRBV19|.|.|TRBJ2-5
CASSIGTQKETQYF
TGTGCCAGTAGTATAGGGACGCAGAAAGAGACCCAGTACTTC
>TRBV28|.|.|TRBJ1-5
CASTSRQRGNQPQHF
TGTGCCAGCACCTCAAGGCAGCGAGGCAATCAGCCCCAGCATTTT